The 24 T cell receptor beta chains presented below share a single source sample, sequenced in a study of blood T cell repertoires in COVID-19. The table came from immunoSEQ multiplex PCR; TCRdb's copy has only in-frame clones and leaves some out. The data hold around 290,000 clones, with less than 90% observed a single time. Input material: peripheral blood. These receptors all come from a woman in her 70s with COVID-19, enrolled during active disease.

This chain links TRBV6-2 or TRBV6-3 with TRBJ2-7; 9 positions match TRBD1. CDR1 MNHEY and CDR2 SVGEGT come from the germline V gene. CDR3 length: 15 residues. V gave up 1 base and J gave up 5 bases; unmatched junction bases: 6. The CDR3 DNA reads as TGTGCCAGCAGTTACTATGGGACAGGGTTGGACGAGCAGTACTTC. Its protein product is CASSYYGTGLDEQYF.

The chain recombines TRBV6-6 with TRBJ1-2; 9 bases are shared with TRBD1. The CDR3 spans 14 residues. Germline CDR1 is MNHNY and CDR2 is SVGAGI (reference sequence). Germline trimming cut 5 bases from V and 6 bases from J; bases unmatched to any gene: 7. The CDR3 DNA is TGTGCCAGCAGTGGCATGACAGGGGGTAATGGCTACACCTTC. Residues: CASSGMTGGNGYTF.

This sequence joins TRBV28 and TRBJ1-2, with TRBD1 identical over 7 bases. CDR1 is MDHEN and CDR2 is SYDVKM in the germline V gene. The V and J ends lost 5 bases and 6 bases, in that order; junction bases with no gene match: 6. The CDR3 is 13 amino acids. CDR3 sequence reads: CASSPTDRDGYTF. The DNA of the CDR3 is TGTGCCAGCAGTCCAACAGACAGGGATGGCTACACCTTC.

V gene TRBV28 combines with J gene TRBJ1-4, with TRBD1 matching over 7 bases. Germline V CDR1 and CDR2: MDHEN, SYDVKM. This CDR3 is 15 amino acids long. After removal of 6 bases from V and 5 bases from J, the junction contained 9 bases not matched to a gene. The chain's CDR3 is CASSTGAAKNEKLFF. The DNA of the CDR3 is TGTGCCAGCAGCACAGGGGCAGCTAAAAATGAAAAACTGTTTTTT.

The chain has TRBV10-3 and TRBJ2-1; possibly TRBD1 for D (6 bases). Germline-derived CDR1 and CDR2 are ENHRY and SYGVKD. The CDR3 has 15 amino acids. V was shortened by 6 bases and J by 6 bases, with 18 bases between the two germline ends. The CDR3 coding sequence is TGTGCCATCAGCTCCTCCTACACAGGGTCCAATGAGCAGTTCTTC. Translated: CAISSSYTGSNEQFF.

The rearrangement joins TRBV27 to TRBJ1-6, with D uncertain. The germline gives CDR1 MNHEY, CDR2 SMNVEV (reference sequence). Trimming shortened V by 2 bases and J by 4 bases, and 9 bases separated the two germline ends. This CDR3 has 15 amino acids. The CDR3 DNA is TGTGCCAGCAGTTTAGATCCAGGATATAATTCACCCCTCCACTTT. It encodes CASSLDPGYNSPLHF.

The DNA of the CDR3 is TGTGCCAGCAGTTCATGGACAGGCTCTGGAAACACCATATATTTT. This gives the protein CASSSWTGSGNTIYF. The chain employs TRBV28 and TRBJ1-3; 7 positions match TRBD1. Unmatched junction bases numbered 3, after V lost 4 bases and J lost 0 bases. This CDR3 region has 15 residues. Germline CDR1 is MDHEN and CDR2 is SYDVKM.

This chain links TRBV27 with TRBJ2-3, with 11 bases lining up with TRBD1. The J segment lost 8 bases and the V segment lost 3 bases, leaving 7 bases of the junction unmatched. The CDR3 has 15 amino acids. The germline gives CDR1 MNHEY, CDR2 SMNVEV (reference sequence). The CDR3 coding sequence is TGTGCCAGCAGTTTGGGTGGGACAGGGGGGACTACGCAGTATTTT. Translated, it gives CASSLGGTGGTTQYF.

On this clone itself: Other DNA sequences of this sample code for an identical CDR3. This chain joins TRBV6-5 and TRBJ1-1; D is perhaps TRBD1 (6 bases). CDR1 and CDR2 (germline): MNHEY, SVGAGI. CDR3 length: 14 residues. Trimming took off 2 bases at V and 2 bases at J, with 9 bases between the two ends. The CDR3 sequence is CASSYETGNTEAFF. DNA of the CDR3: TGTGCCAGCAGTTACGAGACAGGCAACACTGAAGCTTTCTTT.

This chain connects TRBV23-1 to TRBJ1-2; 8 bases match TRBD1. TRBV23-1 is marked as an open reading frame, function uncertain. This CDR3 comprises 15 residues. V trimming: 9 bases; J trimming: 4 bases; junction bases outside the gene matches: 13. The DNA of the CDR3 is TGCGCCAGGACAGGGGTGGCCGGCATCTCCTATGGCTACACCTTC. Translating it yields CARTGVAGISYGYTF.

The count of this clone is one. The chain employs TRBV18 and TRBJ1-1; D not resolved. The germline CDR1 and CDR2 sequences are KGHSH and LQKENI. The CDR3 consists of 16 residues. Trimming pared 3 bases from V and 5 bases from J, leaving 19 bases between. CDR3 region: CASSPSQDPFGTEAFF. CDR3 bases: TGTGCCAGCTCACCTTCCCAAGACCCTTTCGGGACTGAAGCTTTCTTT.

V and J are TRBV7-9 and TRBJ2-4, with D maybe TRBD1 (6 bases). Germline CDR1 and CDR2: SEHNR and FQNEAQ (reference sequence). The CDR3 is 14 amino acids. Trimming pared 5 bases from V and 9 bases from J, leaving 17 bases between. The CDR3 region is CASSQVQGPGIQYF. The CDR3 DNA reads TGTGCCAGCAGCCAAGTACAGGGCCCGGGCATTCAGTACTTC.

This clone came up once. The chain carries TRBV28 and TRBJ2-1, with 11 bases lining up with TRBD2. This CDR3 region has 16 residues. V dropped 5 bases and J dropped 4; count of bases not matched to a gene: 7. The germline V gene encodes CDR1 MDHEN and CDR2 SYDVKM. The CDR3: CASSPSTSGAYNEQFF. The CDR3 bases are TGTGCCAGCAGTCCGTCGACTAGCGGGGCATACAATGAGCAGTTCTTC.

The chain uses TRBV4-3 and TRBJ1-1, with 7 bases identical to TRBD1. CDR1 and CDR2 (germline): LGHNA, YSLEER. The CDR3 consists of 15 residues. Unmatched junction bases numbered 9, after V lost 2 bases and J lost 6 bases. The CDR3: CASSQSDRAIAEAFF. CDR3 coding DNA: TGCGCCAGCAGCCAATCTGACAGGGCGATTGCTGAAGCTTTCTTT.

The gene calls are TRBV11-2 and TRBJ2-3, with 10 bases lining up with TRBD1. V was clipped by 5 bases and J by 5 bases; unmatched bases: 7. The CDR3 has 15 amino acids. Germline lookup yields CDR1 SGHAT and CDR2 FQNNGV. CDR3 coding DNA: TGTGCCAGCAGCCCCGACAGGGGGCGAGGAGATACGCAGTATTTT. Protein sequence: CASSPDRGRGDTQYF.

The chain couples TRBV7-2 to TRBJ2-3; D unresolved. The CDR3 is 14 amino acids. Per germline, CDR1 SGHTA and CDR2 FQGNSA. Trimming left V 3 bases short and J 2 bases short, with 9 bases between. The CDR3 DNA is TGTGCCAGCAGCTTGCCCCCTACCACAGATACGCAGTATTTT. As protein: CASSLPPTTDTQYF.

The V gene is TRBV29-1, the J gene TRBJ2-7, with TRBD1 matching 7 bases. The CDR3 spans 13 residues. Losses at the gene ends were 6 bases for V and 0 bases for J; bases not matched to a gene: 5. Germline loops: CDR1 SQVTM, CDR2 ANQGSEA. The CDR3 nucleotides are TGCAGCGTACAGGGGACCTACTCCTACGAGCAGTACTTC. Translating it yields CSVQGTYSYEQYF.

In its sample, this clone was seen many times. The chain has TRBV6-5 and TRBJ1-2; 7 nucleotides agree with TRBD1. CDR3 length: 15 amino acids. Germline-derived CDR1 and CDR2 are MNHEY and SVGAGI. Trimming cost V 4 bases and J 0 bases; bases outside gene matches: 5. The CDR3 DNA reads as TGTGCCAGCAGTTCCCGGGACAGAACTAACTATGGCTACACCTTC. It translates to CASSSRDRTNYGYTF.

The chain has TRBV27 and TRBJ2-5, with 8 bases lining up with TRBD2. Per germline, CDR1 MNHEY and CDR2 SMNVEV (reference sequence). With 2 bases clipped from V and 1 base from J, the junction kept 6 bases outside the gene matches. CDR3 length: 16 residues. The CDR3 sequence is CASSLLERGLQETQYF. The CDR3, as DNA: TGTGCCAGCAGTTTACTCGAGCGGGGGCTCCAAGAGACCCAGTACTTC.

The V call is TRBV7-9, the J call TRBJ2-7; D is ambiguous. The V gene's germline CDR1 is SEHNR and CDR2 FQNEAQ (reference sequence). Trimming stripped 5 bases from V and 3 bases from J, with 11 bases between. This CDR3 spans 13 amino acids. Written as DNA, the CDR3 is TGTGCCAGCAGCGCCGGTTTCGGCTACGAGCAGTACTTC. It codes for CASSAGFGYEQYF.

This chain uses TRBV5-1 with TRBJ1-6, with 10 bases that match TRBD1. Trimming removed 4 bases from V and 9 bases from J; junction bases left unmatched: 7. Germline V gene lookup returns CDR1 SGHRS and CDR2 YFSETQ. The CDR3 covers 15 residues. The CDR3 here is CASSPGTGEGSPLHF. The CDR3 bases are TGCGCCAGCAGCCCTGGGACAGGGGAAGGTTCACCCCTCCACTTT.

In this sample, this clone turned up once. This chain links TRBV19 with TRBJ1-2; no firm D call. Per the germline V gene, CDR1 is LNHDA and CDR2 is SQIVND (reference sequence). V was clipped by 8 bases and J by 4 bases, with 14 bases between them. The CDR3 has 13 amino acids. CDR3 nucleotide sequence: TGTGCCAGTTCGTCGTTCCCCCCCTATGGCTACACCTTC. This encodes CASSSFPPYGYTF.

The CDR3 sequence is CASREAYNEQFF. The CDR3 DNA follows: TGTGCCAGTCGAGAGGCATACAATGAGCAGTTCTTC. The chain joins TRBV28 to TRBJ2-1, with no clear D. Trimming took 9 bases from V and 4 from J, leaving 10 bases between them. This CDR3 has 12 amino acids. Per germline, CDR1 MDHEN and CDR2 SYDVKM. Variable domain in full (rest from reference TRBV28 and TRBJ2-1): DVKVTQSSRYLVKRTGEKVFLECVQDMDHENMFWYRQDPGLGLRLIYFSYDVKMKEKGDIPEGYSVSREKKERFSLILESASTNQTSMYLCASREAYNEQFFGPGTRLTVL.

The V gene is TRBV3-1 (or the pseudogene TRBV3-2), the J gene TRBJ2-7; 8 positions match TRBD1. Germline CDR1 reads LGHDT; CDR2 reads YNNKEL (reference sequence). This CDR3 spans 13 amino acids. The V gene end was trimmed by 4 bases and the J gene end by 3 bases; junction bases not matched to a gene: 2. The DNA for the CDR3 is TGTGCCAGCAGCCCCACAGGGGGCTACGAGCAGTACTTC. Protein sequence: CASSPTGGYEQYF.